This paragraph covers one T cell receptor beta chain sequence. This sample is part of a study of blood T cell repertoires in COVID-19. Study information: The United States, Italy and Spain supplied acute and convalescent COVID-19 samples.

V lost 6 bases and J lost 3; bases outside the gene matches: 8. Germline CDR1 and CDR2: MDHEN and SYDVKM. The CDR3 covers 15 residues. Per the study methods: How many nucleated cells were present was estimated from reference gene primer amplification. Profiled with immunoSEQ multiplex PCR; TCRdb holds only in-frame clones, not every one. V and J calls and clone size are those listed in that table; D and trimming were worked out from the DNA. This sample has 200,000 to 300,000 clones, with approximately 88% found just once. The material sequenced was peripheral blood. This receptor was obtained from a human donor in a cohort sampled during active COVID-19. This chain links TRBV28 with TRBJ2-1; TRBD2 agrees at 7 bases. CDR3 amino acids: CASSRLAGDYNEQFF. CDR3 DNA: TGTGCCAGCAGCCGACTAGCCGGCGACTACAATGAGCAGTTCTTC.